These 18 T cell receptor beta chains came from one sample sequenced in a study of blood T cell repertoires in COVID-19. TCRdb's copy holds only in-frame clones and misses some; the assay was immunoSEQ multiplex PCR. Counted here are 200,000 to 300,000 clones, roughly 79% occurring once; the ten biggest clones make up 7.5%. The sequencing input was peripheral blood. These TCRs come from a woman older than 75 with COVID-19, enrolled during active disease.

The gene calls are TRBV5-4 and TRBJ2-3; 9 bases match TRBD2. V gave up 1 base and J gave up 1 base; unmatched junction bases: 4. This CDR3 contains 16 residues. CDR1 is SGHNT and CDR2 is YYREEE in the germline V gene (reference sequence). This CDR3 is CASSLSASGGTDTQYF. The CDR3 DNA is TGTGCCAGCAGCTTGTCGGCTAGCGGGGGCACAGATACGCAGTATTTT.

CDR3 bases: TGTGCCTGGAGCCCACAGGGGTATAATTCACCCCTCCACTTT. It translates to CAWSPQGYNSPLHF. The J gene is TRBJ1-6, the V gene TRBV30; TRBD1 matches 7 bases. V dropped 3 bases and J dropped 4; count of bases not matched to a gene: 3. Per germline, CDR1 GTSNPN and CDR2 SVGIG (reference sequence). This CDR3 has 14 residues.

The chain has TRBV19 and TRBJ2-1; 9 bases map to TRBD1. The V and J ends lost 6 bases and 13 bases, in that order; junction bases with no gene match: 13. Looked up from germline, CDR1 is LNHDA and CDR2 is SQIVND (reference sequence). The CDR3 spans 14 residues. CDR3 sequence: CASSDPGRDRDQFF. The CDR3 DNA reads TGTGCCAGTAGCGATCCTGGCCGGGACAGGGACCAGTTCTTC.

The chain couples TRBV27 to TRBJ2-7; 10 bases are shared with TRBD1. The V gene end was trimmed by 3 bases and the J gene end by 1 base; junction bases not matched to a gene: 6. The CDR3 consists of 16 residues. Per germline, CDR1 MNHEY and CDR2 SMNVEV (reference sequence). The CDR3 region is CASSFGGTGASYEQYF. The CDR3 bases are TGTGCCAGCAGTTTTGGGGGGACAGGGGCTTCCTACGAGCAGTACTTC.

The V call is TRBV27, the J call TRBJ1-4; D is possibly TRBD1 (5 bases). Germline V gives CDR1 MNHEY, CDR2 SMNVEV (reference sequence). CDR3 length: 15 residues. V lost 6 bases and J lost 0, with 11 bases in between. CDR3 sequence (DNA): TGTGCCAGCAGCCGGGGGGTTGCAACTAATGAAAAACTGTTTTTT. The encoded protein is CASSRGVATNEKLFF. Variable domain in full (rest from reference TRBV27 and TRBJ1-4): EAQVTQNPRYLITVTGKKLTVTCSQNMNHEYMSWYRQDPGLGLRQIYYSMNVEVTDKGDVPEGYKVSRKEKRNFPLILESPSPNQTSLYFCASSRGVATNEKLFFGSGTQLSVL.

The J gene is TRBJ1-2, the V gene TRBV6-6, with 8 bases fitting TRBD1. This CDR3 spans 14 amino acids. CDR1 and CDR2 from the germline V gene are MNHNY and SVGAGI (reference sequence). V dropped 3 bases and J dropped 4; count of bases not matched to a gene: 4. This CDR3 is CASSYGTGIYGYTF. The CDR3 bases are TGTGCCAGCAGTTATGGGACAGGAATCTATGGCTACACCTTC.

The rearrangement uses TRBV24-1 and TRBJ1-6, with no clear D. In germline, CDR1 is KGHDR, CDR2 SFDVKD. The CDR3 sequence is 15 residues long. V lost 2 bases and J lost 9, with 13 bases in between. In DNA form, the CDR3 reads TGTGCCACCAGTGATTCGGAGTCGTATGGTTCACCCCTCCACTTT. Amino acids: CATSDSESYGSPLHF.

The genes are TRBV11-2 and TRBJ2-4, with D hard to call. Per germline, CDR1 SGHAT and CDR2 FQNNGV. The V gene lost 5 bases and the J gene lost 7 bases, with 12 bases spanning the gap. CDR3 length: 13 amino acids. CDR3 in DNA: TGTGCCAGCAGCCCTTATGAGGAGAACATTCAGTACTTC. Amino acid sequence: CASSPYEENIQYF.

CDR3 in DNA: TGCGCCAGCAGCTTAAGCATCTCCTACGAGCAGTACTTC. As protein: CASSLSISYEQYF. The chain combines TRBV5-1 with TRBJ2-7; D gene unclear. The CDR3 runs to 13 residues. Germline V gene data show CDR1 as SGHRS and CDR2 as YFSETQ. Between the trimmed V and J ends, which lost 2 bases and 0 bases, there was a span of 6 bases.

For this clone: Distinct nucleotide sequences in the sample also encode this CDR3. The chain combines TRBV5-1 with TRBJ2-1, with a weak D call TRBD2 (5 bases). The length of the CDR3 is 14 residues. Trimming removed 4 bases from V and 0 bases from J, with 8 bases in between. Germline assignment: CDR1 SGHRS and CDR2 YFSETQ. CDR3 sequence (DNA): TGCGCCAGCAGCCTAGGAGGCTCCTACAATGAGCAGTTCTTC. This encodes CASSLGGSYNEQFF.

V gene TRBV15 combines with J gene TRBJ2-1, with D uncertain. Germline loops: CDR1 LNHNV, CDR2 YYDKDF (reference sequence). V dropped 5 bases and J dropped 4 bases, with 6 bases sitting between them. This CDR3 is built from 12 residues. CDR3 DNA sequence: TGTGCCACCAGCCCGTCGTACAATGAGCAGTTCTTC. This codes for CATSPSYNEQFF. Based on the CDR3 plus reference TRBV15 and TRBJ2-1, the full variable domain is DAMVIQNPRYQVTQFGKPVTLSCSQTLNHNVMYWYQQKSSQAPKLLFHYYDKDFNNEADTPDNFQSRRPNTSFCFLDIRSPGLGDTAMYLCATSPSYNEQFFGPGTRLTVL.

Concerning this clone itself: The sample has other DNA sequences that encode this CDR3 too. The rearrangement uses TRBV5-1 and TRBJ2-5; 8 bases line up with TRBD2. The germline V gene encodes CDR1 SGHRS and CDR2 YFSETQ. V shed 0 bases and J 2 bases; nucleotides not matched to a gene: 3. CDR3 length: 15 amino acids. This CDR3 is CASSLGGGGQETQYF. The CDR3 nucleotides read TGCGCCAGCAGCTTGGGAGGCGGGGGGCAAGAGACCCAGTACTTC. The whole variable domain, remainder taken from reference TRBV5-1 and TRBJ2-5, is KAGVTQTPRYLIKTRGQQVTLSCSPISGHRSVSWYQQTPGQGLQFLFEYFSETQRNKGNFPGRFSGRQFSNSRSEMNVSTLELGDSALYLCASSLGGGGQETQYFGPGTRLLVL.

This clone was seen only a few times. V usage is TRBV27 and J usage is TRBJ1-1; D is uncertain. Per the germline V gene, CDR1 is MNHEY and CDR2 is SMNVEV (reference sequence). Trimming left V 3 bases short and J 3 bases short, with 8 bases between. CDR3 length: 13 residues. Here the CDR3 DNA reads TGTGCCAGCAGTTTTCAGGCTTACACTGAAGCTTTCTTT. Its protein product is CASSFQAYTEAFF.

This clone was picked up a small number of times. The genes are TRBV9 and TRBJ2-1; the D is unclear. The germline gives CDR1 SGDLS, CDR2 YYNGEE. With 0 bases removed from V and 6 bases from J, the gap between germline ends came to 4 bases. This CDR3 comprises 12 residues. As DNA, the CDR3 is TGTGCCAGCAGCGTAGAGCCCAATGAGCAGTTCTTC. It is translated as CASSVEPNEQFF.

This clone was counted a few times. This chain uses TRBV20-1 with TRBJ1-2; the D is unclear. Trimming stripped 3 bases from V and 1 base from J, with 6 bases between. The CDR3 length is 12 residues. The germline gives CDR1 DFQATT, CDR2 SNEGSKA (reference sequence). The CDR3 here is CSASQRNYGYTF. Here the CDR3 DNA reads TGCAGTGCTAGTCAGCGTAACTATGGCTACACCTTC.

The CDR3 spells CASGPSGSSTDTQYF. In nucleotides, the CDR3 is TGTGCCAGCGGTCCTAGCGGTTCTAGCACAGATACGCAGTATTTT. The chain joins TRBV6-5 to TRBJ2-3, with 7 nucleotides matching TRBD2. The ends lost 8 bases at V and 0 bases at J; junction bases unmatched: 8. CDR1 and CDR2 from the germline V gene are MNHEY and SVGAGI. The CDR3 length is 15 residues.

The rearrangement links TRBV6-5 to TRBJ1-2; D gene uncertain. The V end was cut by 5 bases, the J end by 5 bases, with 12 bases between. The germline gives CDR1 MNHEY, CDR2 SVGAGI. The CDR3 covers 13 residues. CDR3: CASSRAGEYGYTF. The CDR3 DNA follows: TGTGCCAGCAGTCGAGCAGGCGAGTATGGCTACACCTTC.

The chain joins TRBV15 to TRBJ1-2, with D possibly being TRBD1 (5 bases). Germline CDR1 LNHNV, CDR2 YYDKDF (reference sequence). Trimming left V 0 bases short and J 3 bases short, with 11 bases between. CDR3 length equals 15 residues. In DNA, the CDR3 is TGTGCCACCAGCAGAGATAGGGCAGGGTACTATGGCTACACCTTC. Amino acid sequence: CATSRDRAGYYGYTF.